This record covers a single T cell receptor beta chain. V was cut by 0 bases and J by 4 bases, with 3 bases left in between. In germline, CDR1 is SQVTM, CDR2 ANQGSEA. The CDR3 has 11 residues. Roughly 0.5 to 1 ug RNA was reverse transcribed with random hexamers. TCRdb passed the immunoSEQ multiplex PCR reads through MiXCR, listing each CDR3 protein once. The sample lists about 210,000 distinct CDR3 sequences; 95% were seen once. These data belong to a study of CD8 T cells in Susac syndrome. Negative isolation yielded the CD8+ and CD4+ T cells, while FACS enriched the TEMRA cells. The sequence was collected from a human donor with multiple sclerosis. This chain joins TRBV29-1 and TRBJ2-5; D is unclear. The sequenced sample was CD4+ T cells from PBMCs. CDR3 sequence (DNA): TGCAGCGTTGAAGATTCAGAGACCCAGTACTTC. Protein: CSVEDSETQYF.